This T cell receptor (beta chain) is drawn from a study of PD-1 blockade in classical Hodgkin lymphoma. Study summary: Patients were dosed intravenously with nivolumab at 3 mg/kg every 2 weeks.

General observations from the study: Similar baseline diversity was found in complete responders and newly diagnosed patients. Diversity in CD4+ TCRs, unlike that measured in CD8+ TCRs, had risen significantly by C4D1.

Measured with immunoSEQ multiplex PCR; TCRdb has only the in-frame clones, and not every one. The sample consists of approximately 27,000 clones, about nine tenths of them appearing once. About this clone: What it binds is unknown.

Between the trimmed V and J ends, which lost 4 bases and 7 bases, there was a span of 12 bases. Germline CDR1 SGHRS, CDR2 YFSETQ. The CDR3 sequence is 13 residues long. There was relapse after autologous stem cell transplantation in every patient, and there was variation in brentuximab vedotin exposure. Under best response, outcomes were complete response, partial response or progressive disease. Sequenced here: peripheral blood mononuclear cells (PBMCs), sampled at baseline. The chain employs TRBV5-1 and TRBJ2-1; D perhaps matches TRBD1 (5 bases). The clonotype was recovered from a human donor with classical Hodgkin lymphoma. This CDR3 is CASSADNGNEQFF. DNA for the CDR3: TGCGCCAGCAGCGCGGACAACGGGAATGAGCAGTTCTTC.